Below are 12 T cell receptor beta chains sequenced from a single sample in a study of technical replicates of blood from several donors. The protocol was immunoSEQ multiplex PCR, while the TCRdb copy is restricted to in-frame clones and leaves out a portion. This sample yields tens of thousands of clones, of which roughly 89% are seen a single time; around 0.38% belongs to the top ten. The sequenced sample was T cells isolated from PBMCs. The receptor set was obtained from a human donor in good health.

The rearrangement joins TRBV28 to TRBJ1-1; 7 nucleotides agree with TRBD1. Germline trimming cut 5 bases from V and 10 bases from J; bases unmatched to any gene: 10. The CDR3 spans 13 residues. Germline V gene lookup returns CDR1 MDHEN and CDR2 SYDVKM. The CDR3 coding sequence is TGTGCCAGCAGTATGCCAGGGACAGAAAGAGCTTTCTTT. Translation gives CASSMPGTERAFF.

The V call is TRBV28, the J call TRBJ1-1, with unresolved D. Deletions cut 5 bases from V and 6 bases from J, with 13 bases between. CDR3 length equals 13 residues. Germline CDR1 MDHEN, CDR2 SYDVKM. The CDR3 bases are TGTGCCAGCAGTCCTCTTTGGAGGGCTGAAGCTTTCTTT. Residues: CASSPLWRAEAFF.

V usage is TRBV4-1 and J usage is TRBJ2-1; no clear D. V lost 3 bases and J lost 0, with 12 bases in between. CDR3 length: 16 amino acids. In germline, CDR1 is MGHRA, CDR2 YSYEKL. CDR3: CASSHVAVSSYNEQFF. The DNA for the CDR3 is TGCGCCAGCAGCCACGTAGCCGTTAGCTCCTACAATGAGCAGTTCTTC.

This clone was counted a few times. The rearrangement links TRBV6-5 to TRBJ2-2; D remains ambiguous. Germline V CDR1 and CDR2: MNHEY, SVGAGI. V was cut by 8 bases and J by 3 bases, with 13 bases left in between. The CDR3 totals 14 residues. The DNA for the CDR3 is TGTGCCAGCGGTAGAAGTTCGGACACCGGGGAGCTGTTTTTT. Protein product: CASGRSSDTGELFF.

The DNA of the CDR3 is TGTGCCAGCAGCTCAGGAGGTTACAATGAGCAGTTCTTC. Translation: CASSSGGYNEQFF. This chain uses TRBV4-2 with TRBJ2-1; D perhaps matches TRBD2 (5 bases). The germline V and J ends were trimmed by 5 bases and 4 bases, with 9 bases remaining between them. Germline loops: CDR1 LGHNA, CDR2 YNFKEQ. CDR3 size: 13 residues.

This clone appeared a few times. The chain carries TRBV10-1 and TRBJ2-3; D perhaps matches TRBD2 (5 bases). Between the trimmed V and J ends, which lost 5 bases and 2 bases, there was a span of 11 bases. Germline V gene lookup returns CDR1 WNHNN and CDR2 SYGVQD (reference sequence). The CDR3 length is 14 residues. The CDR3 loop reads CASSHSGYTDTQYF. The CDR3 nucleotides read TGCGCCAGCAGTCACAGCGGCTACACAGATACGCAGTATTTT.

The chain uses TRBV7-6 and TRBJ2-7, with D possibly matching TRBD2 (5 bases). CDR1 and CDR2 from the germline V gene are SGHVS and FNYEAQ. CDR3 size: 13 residues. V lost 2 bases and J 2 bases, leaving 7 bases between the germline ends. CDR3 residues: CASSLKRTYEQYF. CDR3 in DNA: TGTGCCAGCAGCTTAAAGCGGACCTACGAGCAGTACTTC.

The chain couples TRBV5-6 to TRBJ2-7; the D is unclear. The germline V gene encodes CDR1 SGHDT and CDR2 YYEEEE. Trimming removed 1 base at V and 3 bases at J, with 5 bases between. This CDR3 is built from 12 residues. CDR3 bases: TGTGCCAGCAGCTTGCTTCTCTACGAGCAGTACTTC. Amino acids: CASSLLLYEQYF.

J is TRBJ2-7 and V is TRBV11-2; no definite D call. Germline V gives CDR1 SGHAT, CDR2 FQNNGV. This CDR3 spans 14 amino acids. The germline V and J ends were trimmed by 1 base and 7 bases, with 14 bases remaining between them. DNA of the CDR3: TGTGCCAGCAGCTTAGTCCCTGGTAGTAGTGAGCAGTACTTC. Its protein is CASSLVPGSSEQYF.

J is TRBJ2-1 and V is TRBV5-4; no reliable D call. V gave up 4 bases and J gave up 1 base, with 15 bases separating them. Germline CDR1 SGHNT, CDR2 YYREEE (reference sequence). The CDR3 has 16 amino acids. In DNA form, the CDR3 reads TGTGCCAGCAGCCTATCCGGCACCGGGTCCTACAATGAGCAGTTCTTC. This codes for CASSLSGTGSYNEQFF.

The chain is built from TRBV12-1 and TRBJ2-3; whether TRBD2, the table's D call, matches the DNA was not checked. TRBV12-1 is tagged as a pseudogene. The CDR3 has 19 amino acids. The CDR3 DNA reads as TGTGCCAGCAGCTTTGCGGGGGCTAGCGGGACAAATTTCACAGATACGCAGTATTTT. It codes for CASSFAGASGTNFTDTQYF.

The V and J genes are TRBV5-1 and TRBJ2-5; TRBD2 aligns across 12 bases. Germline lookup yields CDR1 SGHRS and CDR2 YFSETQ. The CDR3 spans 15 residues. The V gene end was trimmed by 3 bases and the J gene end by 1 base; junction bases not matched to a gene: 1. This chain's CDR3 is CASSSSGRGQETQYF. DNA for the CDR3: TGCGCCAGCAGCTCTAGCGGGAGGGGCCAAGAGACCCAGTACTTC.